These 9 T cell receptor beta chains came from one sample sequenced in a study of OX40 agonist ivuxolimab in advanced cancers. Some clones are missing from TCRdb's copy, which holds only in-frame ones; the method was immunoSEQ multiplex PCR. The sample has 55,000 to 80,000 clones, about 88% seen once. Here the sequenced sample was CD4+ or CD8+ T cells sorted from blood, taken in a trial of the OX40 agonist ivuxolimab. All receptors come from an adult with an advanced solid tumor such as melanoma, head and neck, liver or kidney cancer.

This clone has only a few counts. V and J are TRBV9 and TRBJ1-1; no clear D gene. With 2 bases removed from V and 2 bases from J, the gap between germline ends came to 7 bases. Germline V gene data show CDR1 as SGDLS and CDR2 as YYNGEE. This CDR3 has 13 residues. The CDR3 nucleotides read TGTGCCAGCAGCGTCGAGGTAAACACTGAAGCTTTCTTT. Translation gives CASSVEVNTEAFF. The full variable domain, in which reference TRBV9 and TRBJ1-1 provide the parts outside the CDR3, is DSGVTQTPKHLITATGQRVTLRCSPRSGDLSVYWYQQSLDQGLQFLIQYYNGEERAKGNILERFSAQQFPDLHSELNLSSLELGDSALYFCASSVEVNTEAFFGQGTRLTVV.

The chain recombines TRBV7-2 with TRBJ1-4, with D possibly being TRBD1 (5 bases). Germline loops: CDR1 SGHTA, CDR2 FQGNSA. CDR3 length: 15 residues. V gave up 1 base and J gave up 6 bases, with 12 bases separating them. CDR3 DNA: TGTGCCAGCAGCTTAGGGGTGGGGGGAGATGAAAAACTGTTTTTT. This sequence encodes CASSLGVGGDEKLFF.

This clone turned up a few times. The V and J genes are TRBV5-8 and TRBJ1-1; D is unresolved. Germline CDR1 is SGHTS and CDR2 is YDEGEE. V was trimmed by 0 bases and J by 0 bases, leaving 6 bases between them. This CDR3 contains 14 residues. The CDR3, as DNA: TGTGCCAGCAGCTTGGTAAGGATGAACACTGAAGCTTTCTTT. It encodes CASSLVRMNTEAFF. Together with reference TRBV5-8 and TRBJ1-1, the CDR3 gives the full variable domain: EAGVTQSPTHLIKTRGQQATLRCSPISGHTSVYWYQQALGLGLQFLLWYDEGEERNRGNFPPRFSGRQFPNYSSELNVNALELEDSALYLCASSLVRMNTEAFFGQGTRLTVV.

The genes are TRBV4-1 and TRBJ2-5; TRBD2 agrees at 14 bases. The CDR3 is 16 residues long. With 5 bases clipped from V and 5 bases from J, the junction kept 7 bases outside the gene matches. CDR1 and CDR2 from the germline V gene are MGHRA and YSYEKL. CDR3 in amino acids: CASSRGTSGRWETQYF. The DNA of the CDR3 is TGCGCCAGCAGCAGGGGGACTAGCGGGAGATGGGAGACCCAGTACTTC.

The chain is built from TRBV5-4 and TRBJ1-3; TRBD1 matches 8 bases. V trimming: 1 base; J trimming: 0 bases; junction bases outside the gene matches: 0. This CDR3 contains 15 residues. CDR1 is SGHNT and CDR2 is YYREEE in the germline V gene (reference sequence). The CDR3 DNA reads TGTGCCAGCAGCTTGACAGGGGGCTCTGGAAACACCATATATTTT. It codes for CASSLTGGSGNTIYF.

The chain recombines TRBV12-2 with TRBJ2-2; the table calls TRBD2, which could not be checked here. TRBV12-2 is given as a pseudogene. This CDR3 has 13 amino acids. CDR3 coding DNA: TGTGCAAGTCGCTCCGGAGAAACCGGGGAGCTGTTTTTT. Encoded protein: CASRSGETGELFF.

V usage is TRBV7-2 and J usage is TRBJ1-2; D perhaps matches TRBD1 (5 bases). Germline CDR1 SGHTA, CDR2 FQGNSA. V lost 4 bases to trimming and J lost 8 bases, with 20 bases between them. CDR3 length: 15 residues. The CDR3 is CASSSPGLLGDGYTF. DNA for the CDR3: TGTGCCAGCAGCTCCCCGGGACTCTTGGGGGACGGCTACACCTTC.

The V and J genes are TRBV7-8 and TRBJ1-5; 9 positions match TRBD1. Germline CDR1 reads SGHVS; CDR2 reads FQNEAQ. The CDR3 has 16 amino acids. With V trimmed by 4 bases and J by 4 bases, 8 bases remained unmatched. CDR3 sequence: CASSSWTGAINQPQHF. The CDR3, as DNA: TGTGCCAGCAGCTCCTGGACAGGGGCGATAAATCAGCCCCAGCATTTT. Using reference TRBV7-8 and TRBJ1-5 for the parts outside the CDR3, the full variable domain is GAGVSQSPRYKVAKRGQDVALRCDPISGHVSLFWYQQALGQGPEFLTYFQNEAQLDKSGLPSDRFFAERPEGSVSTLKIQRTQQEDSAVYLCASSSWTGAINQPQHFGDGTRLSIL.

This clone has a single count. This chain joins TRBV28 and TRBJ1-2, with D perhaps TRBD1 (5 bases). V was trimmed by 10 bases and J by 1 base, leaving 19 bases between them. This CDR3 contains 15 residues. Germline CDR1 reads MDHEN; CDR2 reads SYDVKM. The CDR3 protein is CAIRGQASFNYGYTF. The CDR3 coding sequence is TGTGCCATCCGGGGCCAGGCTTCTTTTAACTATGGCTACACCTTC.